The clone carrying this T cell receptor (beta chain) was picked up many times. Antigen: not known. J lost 4 bases, V lost 2 bases, and 5 bases had no gene match. The CDR3 loop spans 16 amino acids. Germline CDR1 is SGHRS and CDR2 is YFSETQ. The record originates from a study of human T cells and chemical hapten exposure. A single record per CDR3 protein comes from TCRdb applying MiXCR to the RACE reads. The sample carries approximately 82,000 distinct CDR3 sequences, less than 8% recorded once. Time point noted: patch test 2, 6 weeks after DPC sensitization. The treatment was: therapeutic diphenylcyclopropenone sensitization with weekly scalp DPC. Study-wide findings and caveats: While controls formed fewer of them, expanded TCRs formed significantly more large CDR3 similarity clusters.

The sequence came from a woman aged 25 to 39 with alopecia areata. Some clones in this sample may be carry-over from other donors' samples. The rearrangement links TRBV5-1 to TRBJ1-4; 10 bases line up with TRBD1. The specimen was whole blood, collected in connection with sensitization to the hapten diphenylcyclopropenone (DPC). The CDR3 DNA reads TGCGCCAGCAGCTTACACCGGGACAGGGGTAATGAAAAACTGTTTTTT. This codes for CASSLHRDRGNEKLFF.